The rows below give T cell receptor beta chains drawn from one sample of a study of CD8 T cells in Susac syndrome. TCRdb reanalysed the immunoSEQ multiplex PCR reads using MiXCR and keeps one entry per CDR3 protein. The sample holds about 71,000 distinct CDR3 sequences, 93% seen once. Material: CD4+ T cells from PBMCs. The receptors were gathered from a human donor with Susac syndrome. Each CDR3 is given with its conserved first and last residue. Each record gives: D gene, V gene, J gene, CDR3 protein, CDR3 DNA. A D gene is named only where the DNA matches it firmly.

d_call: NA
v_call: TRBV20-1
j_call: TRBJ2-1
cdr3_aa: CRAGPLVGGDEQFF
cdr3_nt: TGCAGGGCTGGACCTCTCGTTGGGGGAGATGAGCAGTTCTTC

d_call: NA
v_call: TRBV20-1
j_call: TRBJ2-7
cdr3_aa: CSALTVYEQYF
cdr3_nt: TGCAGTGCCCTGACAGTTTACGAGCAGTACTTC

d_call: NA
v_call: TRBV7-2
j_call: TRBJ1-1
cdr3_aa: CASSLGGPQNTEAFF
cdr3_nt: TGTGCCAGCAGCTTAGGGGGGCCCCAGAACACTGAAGCTTTCTTT

d_call: NA
v_call: TRBV7-3
j_call: TRBJ2-5
cdr3_aa: CASSPGRRRQETQYF
cdr3_nt: TGTGCCAGCAGCCCTGGGCGTCGGCGTCAAGAGACCCAGTACTTC

d_call: NA
v_call: TRBV6-1
j_call: TRBJ2-3
cdr3_aa: CASSAQEGLRDTQYF
cdr3_nt: TGTGCCAGCAGTGCCCAAGAGGGGTTAAGGGATACGCAGTATTTT

d_call: NA
v_call: TRBV7-2
j_call: TRBJ1-5
cdr3_aa: CASSLKANQPQHF
cdr3_nt: TGTGCCAGCAGCTTAAAGGCGAATCAGCCCCAGCATTTT

d_call: TRBD1
v_call: TRBV7-2
j_call: TRBJ1-1
cdr3_aa: CASRSGQGFEAFF
cdr3_nt: TGTGCCAGCAGATCCGGACAGGGGTTTGAAGCTTTCTTT

d_call: TRBD1
v_call: TRBV7-6
j_call: TRBJ2-1
cdr3_aa: CASSDLRDRDYNEQFF
cdr3_nt: TGTGCCAGCAGCGACTTACGGGACAGGGATTACAATGAGCAGTTCTTC

d_call: NA
v_call: TRBV7-2
j_call: TRBJ2-7
cdr3_aa: CASSYQGGEQYF
cdr3_nt: TGTGCCAGCAGCTATCAGGGTGGGGAGCAGTACTTC

d_call: NA
v_call: TRBV7-6
j_call: TRBJ1-1
cdr3_aa: CASSASGVGMNTEAFF
cdr3_nt: TGTGCCAGCAGCGCAAGTGGGGTGGGCATGAACACTGAAGCTTTCTTT

d_call: TRBD1
v_call: TRBV7-2
j_call: TRBJ2-3
cdr3_aa: CASSSDRSTDTQYF
cdr3_nt: TGTGCCAGCAGCTCGGACAGGAGCACAGATACGCAGTATTTT

d_call: TRBD1
v_call: TRBV20-1
j_call: TRBJ1-2
cdr3_aa: CSARRGQGYTF
cdr3_nt: TGCAGTGCTAGAAGGGGGCAAGGCTACACCTTC